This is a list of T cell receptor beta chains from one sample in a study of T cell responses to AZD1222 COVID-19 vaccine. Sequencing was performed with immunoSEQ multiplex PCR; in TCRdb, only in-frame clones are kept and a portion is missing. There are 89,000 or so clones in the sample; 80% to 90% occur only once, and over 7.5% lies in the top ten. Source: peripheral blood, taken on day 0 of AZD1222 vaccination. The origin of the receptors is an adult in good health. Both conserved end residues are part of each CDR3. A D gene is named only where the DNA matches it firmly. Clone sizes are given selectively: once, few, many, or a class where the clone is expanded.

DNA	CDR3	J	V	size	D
TGCGCCAGCAACCCGGACGTGACGGGCACCGGGGAGCTGTTTTTT	CASNPDVTGTGELFF	TRBJ2-2	TRBV5-1	NA	NA
TGCGCCAGCAGCTTGGCGGCAGGAAGCATGAACACTGAAGCTTTCTTT	CASSLAAGSMNTEAFF	TRBJ1-1	TRBV5-1	NA	NA
TGTGCCAGTAGTTATGGCGGCAATCAGCCCCAGCATTTT	CASSYGGNQPQHF	TRBJ1-5	TRBV19	NA	NA
TGTGCCAGCAGCTGGACAGGGGATGGCTACACCTTC	CASSWTGDGYTF	TRBJ1-2	TRBV7-9	once	TRBD1
TGTGCCAGCAGCCCTGGGACTAGCGCCTACAATGAGCAGTTCTTC	CASSPGTSAYNEQFF	TRBJ2-1	TRBV9	NA	TRBD2
TGTGCCAGCTCACTGAGACAAGACAATCAGCCCCAGCATTTT	CASSLRQDNQPQHF	TRBJ1-5	TRBV18	NA	NA
TGTGCCAGCAGTTACGGAAAGGGGGACACTGAAGCTTTCTTT	CASSYGKGDTEAFF	TRBJ1-1	TRBV6-2/TRBV6-3	NA	NA
TGTGCCAGCAGCAACCCCTTTCAAGAGACCCAGTACTTC	CASSNPFQETQYF	TRBJ2-5	TRBV21-1	NA	NA
TGTGCCAGCAGTCCCTCCCGACTAGGGGGTTACAATGAGCAGTTCTTC	CASSPSRLGGYNEQFF	TRBJ2-1	TRBV27	NA	NA
TGTGCCAGCAGCCCTTCGGGACAGCATAATGAAAAACTGTTTTTT	CASSPSGQHNEKLFF	TRBJ1-4	TRBV7-6	NA	TRBD1
TGTGCCAGCAGCGTGGGACACGGGAATGAAAAACTGTTTTTT	CASSVGHGNEKLFF	TRBJ1-4	TRBV7-9	NA	NA
TGTGCCAGCAGTTTAGCCCTGCGGGGCCTGAACACTGAAGCTTTCTTT	CASSLALRGLNTEAFF	TRBJ1-1	TRBV28	NA	NA
TGTGCCAGCATGATCGGGATATACAATGAGCAGTTCTTC	CASMIGIYNEQFF	TRBJ2-1	TRBV28	NA	NA
TGTGCCAGCAGCTCGACAGGGGGCGTGGGCTACACCTTC	CASSSTGGVGYTF	TRBJ1-2	TRBV5-6	NA	TRBD1
TGCAGCGTTGTGGGACAAGGGGAAAACATTCAGTACTTC	CSVVGQGENIQYF	TRBJ2-4	TRBV29-1	few	NA
TGCAGCGCCGCAAGGACACGTCTTGCCGCTGAAGCTTTCTTT	CSAARTRLAAEAFF	TRBJ1-1	TRBV29-1	few	NA
TGTGCCAGCTCACCGGGGACTAGAGACGAGACCCAGTACTTC	CASSPGTRDETQYF	TRBJ2-5	TRBV18	NA	TRBD2
TGTGCCAGCAGCTTAGAACAGGTAACCAACACTGAAGCTTTCTTT	CASSLEQVTNTEAFF	TRBJ1-1	TRBV7-2	NA	NA
TGTGCCAGCAACCGTGGCGCGTTCGACACTGAAGCTTTCTTT	CASNRGAFDTEAFF	TRBJ1-1	TRBV28	NA	NA
TGTGCCAGCAGCTTCAGGGGGGGCTTTCAGCCCCAGCATTTT	CASSFRGGFQPQHF	TRBJ1-5	TRBV7-2	NA	TRBD1
TGTGCCAGCAGCTTGTCAAGCTCTGGAAACACCATATATTTT	CASSLSSSGNTIYF	TRBJ1-3	TRBV5-6	few	NA
TGTGCCAGCAGCGAAGACAGGGGCGGCAATCAGCCCCAGCATTTT	CASSEDRGGNQPQHF	TRBJ1-5	TRBV6-1	NA	TRBD1
TGTGCCAGCAGCAAAGCGCCCCCGGTGGACTCCCCAGGGGAGCAGTTCTTC	CASSKAPPVDSPGEQFF	TRBJ2-1	TRBV21-1	NA	NA
TGTGCCAGCAGCCGGGACAGTAATCAGCCCCAGCATTTT	CASSRDSNQPQHF	TRBJ1-5	TRBV28	NA	TRBD1
TGTGCCAGCAGCACCCACCAGGGAGTTACGCAGTATTTT	CASSTHQGVTQYF	TRBJ2-3	TRBV14	NA	NA
TGTGCCAGCAGCGAAAGTGGGGCGGGGGAGACCCAGTACTTC	CASSESGAGETQYF	TRBJ2-5	TRBV25-1	NA	NA
TGTGCCAGCAGCTTAGTAAGGGGACGCTTGGCTTTCTTT	CASSLVRGRLAFF	TRBJ1-1	TRBV7-9	NA	NA
TGTGCCAGCTCACCCGCCCCACAAACTAACTATGGCTACACCTTC	CASSPAPQTNYGYTF	TRBJ1-2	TRBV18	NA	NA
TGTGCCAGCAGTTACTCGACAGGGAGCAATCAGCCCCAGCATTTT	CASSYSTGSNQPQHF	TRBJ1-5	TRBV6-2/TRBV6-3	NA	TRBD1
TGTGCCAGCAGCGCTGGACAAGTCTTCCAAGAGACCCAGTACTTC	CASSAGQVFQETQYF	TRBJ2-5	TRBV7-8	NA	NA
TGTGCCAGTAGTATATCGGCGGGAGGGAACAATGAGCAGTTCTTC	CASSISAGGNNEQFF	TRBJ2-1	TRBV19	NA	TRBD2
TGCGCCAGCAGCCATGTGACAGGGGCGGACACCGGGGAGCTGTTTTTT	CASSHVTGADTGELFF	TRBJ2-2	TRBV5-1	NA	TRBD1
TGTGCCAGCAGCGACATCGGGGGATCTTATGGCTACACCTTC	CASSDIGGSYGYTF	TRBJ1-2	TRBV9	NA	NA
TGTGCCAGCAGCTTGTACGGGGTCCGACGTTCACCCCTCCACTTT	CASSLYGVRRSPLHF	TRBJ1-6	TRBV5-6	NA	NA
TGTGCCAGCAGCGTAGCTGGGACAAATGAAAAACTGTTTTTT	CASSVAGTNEKLFF	TRBJ1-4	TRBV9	NA	NA
TGCGCCAGCAAGTCTTCCGGGGACAGACAGGCCTACGAGCAGTACTTC	CASKSSGDRQAYEQYF	TRBJ2-7	TRBV5-1	NA	TRBD1
TGCAGTGCGATGGCAGAAGAGACCCAGTACTTC	CSAMAEETQYF	TRBJ2-5	TRBV20-1	NA	NA
TGTGCCAGCAGTCCCGCCCGGGACACCCGCTACGAGCAGTACTTC	CASSPARDTRYEQYF	TRBJ2-7	TRBV6-5	NA	NA
TGTGCCAGCAGCCGTGGAACTGAAGCTTTCTTT	CASSRGTEAFF	TRBJ1-1	TRBV4-2	NA	NA